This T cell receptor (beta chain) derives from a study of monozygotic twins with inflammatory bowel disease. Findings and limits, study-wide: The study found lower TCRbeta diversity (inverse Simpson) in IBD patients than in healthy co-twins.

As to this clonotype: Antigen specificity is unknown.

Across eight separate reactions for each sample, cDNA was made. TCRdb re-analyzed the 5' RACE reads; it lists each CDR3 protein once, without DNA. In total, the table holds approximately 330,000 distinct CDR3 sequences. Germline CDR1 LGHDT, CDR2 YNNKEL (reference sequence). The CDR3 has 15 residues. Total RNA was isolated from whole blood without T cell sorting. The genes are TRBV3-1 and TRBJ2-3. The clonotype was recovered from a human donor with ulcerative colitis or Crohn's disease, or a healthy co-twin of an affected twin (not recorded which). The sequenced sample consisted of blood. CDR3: CASSQDLERSNTQYF.